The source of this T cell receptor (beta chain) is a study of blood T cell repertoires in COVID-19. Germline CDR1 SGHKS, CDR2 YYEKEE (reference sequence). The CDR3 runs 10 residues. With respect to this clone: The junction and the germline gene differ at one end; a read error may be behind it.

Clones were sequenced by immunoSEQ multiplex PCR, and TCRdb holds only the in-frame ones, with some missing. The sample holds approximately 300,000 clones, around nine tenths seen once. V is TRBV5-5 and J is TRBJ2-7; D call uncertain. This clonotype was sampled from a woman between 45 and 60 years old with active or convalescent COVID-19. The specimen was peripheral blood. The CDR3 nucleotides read TGTGCCAGCACCTGGCGTCTTCGAGGCTTC. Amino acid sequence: CASTWRLRGF.